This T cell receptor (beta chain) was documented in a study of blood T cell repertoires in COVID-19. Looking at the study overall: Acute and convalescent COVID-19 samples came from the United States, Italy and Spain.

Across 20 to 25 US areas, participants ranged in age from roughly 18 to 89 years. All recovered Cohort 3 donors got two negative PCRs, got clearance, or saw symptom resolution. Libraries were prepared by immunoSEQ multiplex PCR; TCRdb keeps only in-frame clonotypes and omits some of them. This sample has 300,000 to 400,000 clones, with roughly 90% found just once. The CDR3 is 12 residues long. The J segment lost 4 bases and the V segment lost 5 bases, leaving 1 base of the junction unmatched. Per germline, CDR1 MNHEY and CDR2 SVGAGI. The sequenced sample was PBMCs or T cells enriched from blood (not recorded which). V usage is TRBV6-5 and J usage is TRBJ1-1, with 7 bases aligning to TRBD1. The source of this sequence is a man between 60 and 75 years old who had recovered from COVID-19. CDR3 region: CASSTGVTEAFF. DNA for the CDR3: TGTGCCAGCAGTACAGGGGTCACTGAAGCTTTCTTT.